Shown below are 5 T cell receptor beta chains from a single sample sequenced in a study of siplizumab effects on memory and regulatory T cells. Only in-frame clones appear in the TCRdb table, and some are missing; sequencing was by immunoSEQ multiplex PCR. The repertoire holds about 110,000 clones, with under 95% as singletons. Sequenced material: Tregs sorted from blood. These receptors originate from a human donor in good health.

This chain uses TRBV5-3 with TRBJ2-6; D possibly matches TRBD1 or TRBD2 (5 bases each). TRBV5-3 is designated an ORF whose function remains uncertain. V was clipped by 8 bases and J by 0 bases, with 9 bases between them. The CDR3 runs to 14 residues. CDR3 in DNA: TGTGCCAGGGGACGGGCCTCTGGGGCCAACGTCCTGACTTTC. It codes for CARGRASGANVLTF.

V gene TRBV10-3 combines with J gene TRBJ2-7; D is unclear. CDR1 ENHRY and CDR2 SYGVKD come from the germline V gene. This CDR3 contains 13 residues. Trimming pared 4 bases from V and 6 bases from J, leaving 13 bases between. DNA for the CDR3: TGTGCCATCAGTGCTGGAGTCCTGGGCGAGCAGTACTTC. It specifies CAISAGVLGEQYF.

The chain recombines TRBV7-9 with TRBJ1-5, with a tentative D call TRBD1 (5 bases). Trimming shortened V by 5 bases and J by 3 bases, and 14 bases separated the two germline ends. This CDR3 comprises 15 residues. CDR1 and CDR2 (germline): SEHNR, FQNEAQ (reference sequence). CDR3: CASSPGTVINQPQHF. CDR3 nucleotides: TGTGCCAGCAGCCCCGGGACGGTGATCAATCAGCCCCAGCATTTT.

The chain combines TRBV5-1 with TRBJ2-3; unclear D gene. Germline CDR1 and CDR2: SGHRS and YFSETQ. The CDR3 consists of 14 residues. V was shortened by 0 bases and J by 1 base, with 6 bases between the two germline ends. Written as DNA, the CDR3 is TGCGCCAGCAGCTTGGCTTTAGGCACAGATACGCAGTATTTT. Protein product: CASSLALGTDTQYF. The full variable domain, in which reference TRBV5-1 and TRBJ2-3 provide the parts outside the CDR3, is KAGVTQTPRYLIKTRGQQVTLSCSPISGHRSVSWYQQTPGQGLQFLFEYFSETQRNKGNFPGRFSGRQFSNSRSEMNVSTLELGDSALYLCASSLALGTDTQYFGPGTRLTVL.

The chain is built from TRBV6-1 and TRBJ2-7; the D gene is possibly TRBD2 (5 bases). Trimming took 4 bases from V and 2 from J, leaving 12 bases between them. This CDR3 spans 14 amino acids. Germline lookup yields CDR1 MNHNS and CDR2 SASEGT. CDR3 sequence reads: CASSVPGLPYEQYF. The CDR3 DNA sequence: TGTGCCAGCAGTGTTCCGGGGTTACCCTACGAGCAGTACTTC.